A single sample gave rise to the 31 T cell receptor beta chains below, sequenced in a study of blood T cell repertoires in COVID-19 (dated by TCRdb to between 2020 and 2021). Libraries were made using the immunoSEQ multiplex PCR assay. TCRdb holds this immuneACCESS table with in-frame rearrangements only. Some clones are missing; in checked studies, unresolved V genes explain under half, and the rest has no known cause. Counted in this sample were 120,000 or so clones; 85% to 90% of them appeared once. Of the sample, approximately 1.4% is held by the ten largest clones. Source material: peripheral blood. The receptors originated from a human donor in a cohort sampled during active COVID-19.

V gene TRBV28 combines with J gene TRBJ2-7; tentative D call: TRBD1 (5 bases). Trimming cost V 6 bases and J 3 bases, with 9 bases left between them. This CDR3 is built from 12 residues. CDR1 is MDHEN, CDR2 SYDVKM, per germline. CDR3 DNA sequence: TGTGCCAGCAGAAGGACAATCTACGAGCAGTACTTC. This translates into CASRRTIYEQYF. The full variable domain, completed using reference TRBV28 and TRBJ2-7, is DVKVTQSSRYLVKRTGEKVFLECVQDMDHENMFWYRQDPGLGLRLIYFSYDVKMKEKGDIPEGYSVSREKKERFSLILESASTNQTSMYLCASRRTIYEQYFGPGTRLTVT.

This chain connects TRBV19 to TRBJ2-7, with 12 bases matching TRBD2. V lost 5 bases and J lost 6; bases outside the gene matches: 8. Germline V lookup: CDR1 LNHDA, CDR2 SQIVND (reference sequence). This CDR3 has 15 residues. CDR3 sequence reads: CASSGLAGGPVEQYF. DNA of the CDR3: TGTGCCAGTAGTGGGCTAGCGGGAGGGCCGGTCGAGCAGTACTTC.

The chain recombines TRBV30 with TRBJ1-5, with a tentative D call TRBD1 (6 bases). CDR3 length equals 15 residues. Germline CDR1 GTSNPN, CDR2 SVGIG (reference sequence). The ends were cut back, 1 base at V and 7 bases at J, with 17 bases in the middle. CDR3 DNA: TGTGCCTGGAGTGGGAGGGGGGGCTTTGGGCAGCCCCAGCATTTT. Translation gives CAWSGRGGFGQPQHF.

The chain joins TRBV7-2 to TRBJ2-1; 7 positions match TRBD2. Germline V gene data show CDR1 as SGHTA and CDR2 as FQGNSA. With 1 base clipped from V and 3 bases from J, the junction kept 6 bases outside the gene matches. This CDR3 is 16 amino acids long. The CDR3 loop reads CASSLGASGVYNEQFF. The CDR3 region has the DNA TGTGCCAGCAGCTTAGGGGCTAGCGGAGTCTACAATGAGCAGTTCTTC.

This clone has ten or more counts. V and J are TRBV6-4 and TRBJ2-1; maybe TRBD1 (5 bases). This CDR3 comprises 13 residues. CDR1 and CDR2 (germline): MRHNA, SNTAGT. V dropped 2 bases and J dropped 3 bases, with 5 bases sitting between them. As DNA, the CDR3 is TGTGCCAGCAGTGACAGGGGCTACAATGAGCAGTTCTTC. Its protein is CASSDRGYNEQFF.

J is TRBJ2-3 and V is TRBV28, with TRBD2 matching 11 bases. Germline V CDR1 and CDR2: MDHEN, SYDVKM. The CDR3 extends over 19 amino acids. J was trimmed by 6 bases and V by 4 bases; bases with no gene match: 18. CDR3 residues: CASSSNSLLTSGNRDTQYF. CDR3 DNA sequence: TGTGCCAGCAGTTCTAACTCTCTGTTGACTAGCGGGAATAGGGATACGCAGTATTTT. The full variable domain, with the rest looked up from reference TRBV28 and TRBJ2-3, is DVKVTQSSRYLVKRTGEKVFLECVQDMDHENMFWYRQDPGLGLRLIYFSYDVKMKEKGDIPEGYSVSREKKERFSLILESASTNQTSMYLCASSSNSLLTSGNRDTQYFGPGTRLTVL.

This clone was detected only a few times. The rearrangement joins TRBV10-3 to TRBJ2-7; D remains unclear. This CDR3 spans 14 amino acids. V was trimmed by 6 bases and J by 2 bases, leaving 14 bases between them. Germline lookup yields CDR1 ENHRY and CDR2 SYGVKD. CDR3 bases: TGTGCCATCAGGAACTCGGTGGGCGCCTACGAGCAGTACTTC. This encodes CAIRNSVGAYEQYF.

CDR3 DNA sequence: TGTGCCAGCAGGAGTTCAAACCAGCCCCAGCATTTT. Its protein product is CASRSSNQPQHF. The genes are TRBV12-3 or TRBV12-4 and TRBJ1-5; D unclear. This CDR3 contains 12 residues. V dropped 6 bases and J dropped 7 bases, with 10 bases sitting between them.

As regards this clone: Other DNA sequences of this sample code for an identical CDR3. The genes are TRBV11-2 and TRBJ2-1; 9 bases align to TRBD2. The CDR3 covers 16 residues. The junction had 5 bases not matched to a gene; V was cut back by 1 base and J by 4 bases. CDR1 SGHAT and CDR2 FQNNGV come from the germline V gene. CDR3 sequence: CASSLVTSGPYNEQFF. CDR3 DNA sequence: TGTGCCAGCAGCTTAGTTACTAGCGGGCCTTACAATGAGCAGTTCTTC.

This clone has just one count. V gene TRBV5-1 combines with J gene TRBJ1-2, with 7 bases fitting TRBD1. V shed 3 bases and J 3 bases; nucleotides not matched to a gene: 2. CDR3 length: 13 amino acids. CDR1 is SGHRS, CDR2 YFSETQ, per germline. This chain's CDR3 is CASSSGQYYGYTF. In nucleotides, the CDR3 is TGCGCCAGCAGCTCGGGACAGTACTATGGCTACACCTTC.

This CDR3 is CASSSGQGNNQPQHF. The CDR3, as DNA: TGTGCCAGCAGTTCGGGACAGGGGAACAATCAGCCCCAGCATTTT. The gene calls are TRBV28 and TRBJ1-5; TRBD1 agrees at 10 bases. The CDR3 runs to 15 residues. Trimming cost V 4 bases and J 3 bases; bases outside gene matches: 3. Germline V lookup: CDR1 MDHEN, CDR2 SYDVKM.

The chain has TRBV19 and TRBJ2-7, with TRBD1 identical over 7 bases. With V trimmed by 5 bases and J by 3 bases, 10 bases remained unmatched. Germline V gives CDR1 LNHDA, CDR2 SQIVND (reference sequence). The CDR3 has 15 amino acids. CDR3: CASSDPGQRSYEQYF. The CDR3 DNA is TGTGCCAGTAGTGACCCGGGACAGAGGAGCTACGAGCAGTACTTC.

The chain links TRBV9 to TRBJ2-1, with 7 bases matching TRBD2. The CDR3 loop spans 16 amino acids. Trimming removed 3 bases from V and 7 bases from J; junction bases left unmatched: 13. Per germline, CDR1 SGDLS and CDR2 YYNGEE. CDR3 sequence: CASSAQDFQGGNEQFF. In DNA form, the CDR3 reads TGTGCCAGCAGCGCCCAGGATTTCCAGGGAGGGAATGAGCAGTTCTTC.

The chain employs TRBV3-1 (or the pseudogene TRBV3-2) and TRBJ2-7; 7 bases match TRBD2. The CDR3 extends over 17 amino acids. CDR1 is LGHDT, CDR2 YNNKEL, per germline (reference sequence). V lost 2 bases, J lost 0 bases, and 10 bases stayed unmatched. CDR3: CASSQTTAGPLSYEQYF. The CDR3 DNA sequence: TGTGCCAGCAGCCAAACAACAGCGGGGCCCCTCTCCTACGAGCAGTACTTC.

The chain uses TRBV28 and TRBJ2-1; D is perhaps TRBD1 (6 bases). The V end was cut by 4 bases, the J end by 4 bases, with 14 bases between. The CDR3 spans 15 residues. Per the germline V gene, CDR1 is MDHEN and CDR2 is SYDVKM. The DNA of the CDR3 is TGTGCCAGCAGTTCACAGGGTATGGGTTACAATGAGCAGTTCTTC. Protein product: CASSSQGMGYNEQFF.

The table lists this clone with a few counts. The rearrangement joins TRBV2 to TRBJ1-5; the D gene is possibly TRBD1 (5 bases). Trimming removed 6 bases at V and 0 bases at J, with 12 bases between. The germline V gene encodes CDR1 SNHLY and CDR2 FYNNEI. The CDR3 is 15 amino acids. The CDR3 loop reads CASRKTDYSNQPQHF. The CDR3 DNA is TGTGCCAGCAGGAAGACAGATTATAGCAATCAGCCCCAGCATTTT. The full variable domain, with the rest looked up from reference TRBV2 and TRBJ1-5, is EPEVTQTPSHQVTQMGQEVILRCVPISNHLYFYWYRQILGQKVEFLVSFYNNEISEKSEIFDDQFSVERPDGSNFTLKIRSTKLEDSAMYFCASRKTDYSNQPQHFGDGTRLSIL.

V gene TRBV4-1 combines with J gene TRBJ1-2, with D maybe TRBD1 (5 bases). This CDR3 region has 15 residues. Germline lookup yields CDR1 MGHRA and CDR2 YSYEKL. The V gene lost 5 bases and the J gene lost 0 bases, with 13 bases spanning the gap. This chain's CDR3 is CASSVQSGTNYGYTF. The CDR3 region has the DNA TGCGCCAGCAGCGTCCAATCAGGGACTAACTATGGCTACACCTTC.

The J gene is TRBJ2-1, the V gene TRBV6-5; 7 bases agree with TRBD2. This CDR3 has 15 amino acids. V gave up 2 bases and J gave up 2 bases; unmatched junction bases: 3. Per germline, CDR1 MNHEY and CDR2 SVGAGI. Here the CDR3 reads CASSYSGATYNEQFF. CDR3 DNA sequence: TGTGCCAGCAGTTACAGCGGGGCTACCTACAATGAGCAGTTCTTC.

The chain combines TRBV5-5 with TRBJ2-5, with 9 bases lining up with TRBD1. CDR1 is SGHKS, CDR2 YYEKEE, per germline (reference sequence). After removal of 4 bases from V and 5 bases from J, the junction contained 12 bases not matched to a gene. The CDR3 covers 16 residues. CDR3: CASSRLSTGGRETQYF. The CDR3 bases are TGTGCCAGCAGCAGGTTGTCGACAGGGGGACGGGAGACCCAGTACTTC.

V and J are TRBV7-8 and TRBJ1-6, with D unresolved. With 4 bases removed from V and 0 bases from J, the gap between germline ends came to 16 bases. The germline gives CDR1 SGHVS, CDR2 FQNEAQ. This CDR3 is built from 18 residues. This CDR3 is CASSSGLALYSYNSPLHF. Written as DNA, the CDR3 is TGTGCCAGCAGCTCCGGATTAGCGCTCTACTCCTATAATTCACCCCTCCACTTT.

V gene TRBV5-1 combines with J gene TRBJ1-3; D is ambiguous. CDR3 length: 16 amino acids. The germline gives CDR1 SGHRS, CDR2 YFSETQ. V shed 3 bases and J shed 0 bases, with 13 bases lying between them. CDR3 DNA: TGCGCCAGCAGCTCCCCTGGCCGGGGCTCTGGAAACACCATATATTTT. It codes for CASSSPGRGSGNTIYF.

The V call is TRBV7-9, the J call TRBJ2-1; D is possibly TRBD2 (5 bases). This CDR3 is 15 amino acids long. Trimming removed 4 bases from V and 3 bases from J, with 13 bases in between. Germline CDR1 reads SEHNR; CDR2 reads FQNEAQ (reference sequence). The CDR3 protein is CASSSPWEFYNEQFF. The DNA of the CDR3 is TGTGCCAGCAGCTCTCCTTGGGAGTTCTACAATGAGCAGTTCTTC.

V gene TRBV11-2 combines with J gene TRBJ2-1, with D tentatively TRBD1 (6 bases). The length of the CDR3 is 16 residues. Germline V gene sequence: CDR1 SGHAT, CDR2 FQNNGV. Trimming stripped 0 bases from V and 4 bases from J, with 13 bases between. The CDR3 bases are TGTGCCAGCAGCTTAGAGGGGGCCAAGAGATACAATGAGCAGTTCTTC. Protein product: CASSLEGAKRYNEQFF.

V gene TRBV28 combines with J gene TRBJ2-5; TRBD1 matches 7 bases. Germline V lookup: CDR1 MDHEN, CDR2 SYDVKM. Losses at the gene ends were 5 bases for V and 1 base for J; bases not matched to a gene: 10. The CDR3 sequence is 16 residues long. CDR3 region: CASSTRQGSVQETQYF. CDR3 nucleotide sequence: TGTGCCAGCAGTACCCGACAGGGATCGGTCCAAGAGACCCAGTACTTC.

The rearrangement uses TRBV28 and TRBJ1-1; unclear D gene. The germline V and J ends were trimmed by 1 base and 1 base, with 10 bases remaining between them. This CDR3 has 15 residues. CDR1 is MDHEN and CDR2 is SYDVKM in the germline V gene. The CDR3: CASSLSGSSNTEAFF. For the CDR3, the DNA is TGTGCCAGCAGTTTATCAGGCAGTTCGAACACTGAAGCTTTCTTT.

The rearrangement uses TRBV2 and TRBJ1-1, with 8 bases fitting TRBD1. This CDR3 spans 13 amino acids. Trimming cost V 6 bases and J 4 bases; bases outside gene matches: 4. From germline, CDR1 is SNHLY and CDR2 FYNNEI. The CDR3 DNA reads TGTGCCAGCAGGGAGACAGGGGTCACTGAAGCTTTCTTT. It is translated as CASRETGVTEAFF.

V usage is TRBV6-6 and J usage is TRBJ2-7, with D possibly matching TRBD1 (5 bases). Between the trimmed V and J ends, which lost 6 bases and 1 base, there was a span of 13 bases. Germline assignment: CDR1 MNHNY and CDR2 SVGAGI (reference sequence). The CDR3 loop spans 14 amino acids. This chain's CDR3 is CASSPQGISYEQYF. The CDR3 nucleotides read TGTGCCAGCAGCCCCCAGGGCATTTCCTACGAGCAGTACTTC.

This clone appeared a few times. V is TRBV6-5 and J is TRBJ1-1, with 12 bases matching TRBD1. The length of the CDR3 is 15 residues. V shed 6 bases and J 11 bases; nucleotides not matched to a gene: 13. Looked up from germline, CDR1 is MNHEY and CDR2 is SVGAGI. CDR3 loop: CASRTRGTGGFSAFF. The CDR3 DNA sequence: TGTGCCAGCAGGACCAGGGGGACAGGGGGCTTCTCCGCTTTCTTT.

This chain joins TRBV11-2 and TRBJ1-4; tentatively, D is TRBD1 (5 bases). The ends were cut back, 1 base at V and 7 bases at J, with 7 bases in the middle. Germline loops: CDR1 SGHAT, CDR2 FQNNGV. This CDR3 spans 13 amino acids. CDR3: CASSLGRVEKLFF. The CDR3 DNA follows: TGTGCCAGCAGCTTAGGCAGGGTTGAAAAACTGTTTTTT.

As to this clone: At one end the junction does not follow the germline gene, possibly because of a read error. This chain uses TRBV2 with TRBJ2-7; 9 bases are a match to TRBD2. Germline V gene data show CDR1 as SNHLY and CDR2 as FYNNEI. CDR3 size: 16 residues. The CDR3 sequence is CASSPINSGGLSEQCF. CDR3 in DNA: TGTGCCAGCAGTCCCATAAATAGCGGGGGCCTAAGCGAGCAGTGCTTC.

There are a few counts of this clone. The chain recombines TRBV6-1 with TRBJ2-7; 11 nucleotides agree with TRBD2. The CDR3 has 16 amino acids. Germline CDR1 is MNHNS and CDR2 is SASEGT. The ends lost 1 base at V and 2 bases at J; junction bases unmatched: 4. As DNA, the CDR3 is TGTGCCAGCAGTGAAGGGCCGGGACTAGCGGCCTACGAGCAGTACTTC. Protein sequence: CASSEGPGLAAYEQYF.